This TCR beta chain was retrieved from a study of cytotoxic CD8 clonotypes in ibrutinib-treated CLL. Study-level results: The times at which samples were taken varied between sustained-remission and progressing patients. Public clonotypes showed up rarely, and on treatment they shrank or held steady.

PBMCs that had been cryopreserved were the source of 2 to 2.5 micrograms of genomic DNA for TCR beta libraries. Repertoires were generated with immunoSEQ multiplex PCR, while TCRdb's copy carries only in-frame clones and drops some. The table lists 150,000 to 200,000 clones, more than 75% of them singletons. As to this clone: Its antigen is as yet unknown.

In germline, CDR1 is MNHEY, CDR2 SMNVEV (reference sequence). CDR3 length: 19 residues. V shed 6 bases, J shed 0 bases, and the junction held 15 bases outside the gene matches. The source was PBMCs, collected after 12 months of ibrutinib treatment. This clonotype was obtained from a human donor with chronic lymphocytic leukemia. V and J are TRBV27 and TRBJ2-2; 8 bases match TRBD2. The CDR3 spells CASRTFFSGTRANTGELFF. In DNA, the CDR3 is TGTGCCAGCAGAACGTTTTTTAGCGGGACCAGAGCGAACACCGGGGAGCTGTTTTTT.